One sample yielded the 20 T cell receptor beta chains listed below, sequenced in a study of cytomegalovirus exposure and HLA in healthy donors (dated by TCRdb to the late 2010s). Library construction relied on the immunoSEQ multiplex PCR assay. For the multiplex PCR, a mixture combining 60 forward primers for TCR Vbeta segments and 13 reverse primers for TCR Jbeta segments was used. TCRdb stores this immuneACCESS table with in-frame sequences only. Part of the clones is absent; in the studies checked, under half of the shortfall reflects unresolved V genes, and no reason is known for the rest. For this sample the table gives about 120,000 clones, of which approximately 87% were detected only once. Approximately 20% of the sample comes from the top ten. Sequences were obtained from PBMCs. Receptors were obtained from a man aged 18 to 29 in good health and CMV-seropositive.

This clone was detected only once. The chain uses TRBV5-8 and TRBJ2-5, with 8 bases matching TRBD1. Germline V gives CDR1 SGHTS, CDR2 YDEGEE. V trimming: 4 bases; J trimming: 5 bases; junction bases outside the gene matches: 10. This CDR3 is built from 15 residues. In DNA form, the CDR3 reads TGTGCCAGCAGCCACCAGGGACAGGCCAAGGAGACCCAGTACTTC. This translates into CASSHQGQAKETQYF.

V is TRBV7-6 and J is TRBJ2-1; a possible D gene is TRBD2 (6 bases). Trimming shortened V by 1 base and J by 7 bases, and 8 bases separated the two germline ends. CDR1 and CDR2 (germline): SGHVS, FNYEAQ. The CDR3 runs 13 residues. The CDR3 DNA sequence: TGTGCCAGCAGCTTAGGCGGGACTAATGAGCAGTTCTTC. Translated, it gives CASSLGGTNEQFF.

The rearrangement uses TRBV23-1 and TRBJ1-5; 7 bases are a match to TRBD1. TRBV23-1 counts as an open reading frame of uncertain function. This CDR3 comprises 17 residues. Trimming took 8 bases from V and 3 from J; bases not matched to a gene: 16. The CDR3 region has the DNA TGCGCCAGCCCCCGGGACAGACACTACCCTTACAATCAGCCCCAGCATTTT. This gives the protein CASPRDRHYPYNQPQHF.

In DNA, the CDR3 is TGTGCCAGTAGTACGACAGGGGTTGAGACCCAGTACTTC. Protein sequence: CASSTTGVETQYF. J is TRBJ2-5 and V is TRBV19; 8 bases match TRBD1. The V and J ends lost 4 bases and 5 bases, in that order; junction bases with no gene match: 3. CDR1 is LNHDA and CDR2 is SQIVND in the germline V gene (reference sequence). This CDR3 has 13 residues.

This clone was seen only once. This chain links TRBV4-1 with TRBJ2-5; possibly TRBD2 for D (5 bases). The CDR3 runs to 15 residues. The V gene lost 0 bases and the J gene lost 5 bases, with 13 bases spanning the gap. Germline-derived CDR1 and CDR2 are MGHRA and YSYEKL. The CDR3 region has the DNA TGCGCCAGCAGCCAAGATCCTGGAGCGGAGGAGACCCAGTACTTC. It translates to CASSQDPGAEETQYF.

The CDR3 sequence: CASSQFSSLPVPYSNQPQHF. In DNA form, the CDR3 reads TGTGCCAGTAGTCAGTTTAGCAGTCTGCCAGTTCCTTATAGCAATCAGCCCCAGCATTTT. The V call is TRBV19, the J call TRBJ1-5; no reliable D call. Germline CDR1 is LNHDA and CDR2 is SQIVND (reference sequence). Trimming shortened V by 5 bases and J by 0 bases, and 26 bases separated the two germline ends. CDR3 size: 20 residues.

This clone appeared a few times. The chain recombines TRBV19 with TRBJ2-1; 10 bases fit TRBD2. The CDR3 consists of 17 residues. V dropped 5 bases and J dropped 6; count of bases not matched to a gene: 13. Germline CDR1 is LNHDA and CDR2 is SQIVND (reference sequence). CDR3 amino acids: CASSDWMSGGASNEQFF. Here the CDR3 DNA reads TGTGCCAGTAGTGATTGGATGAGCGGGGGGGCCAGCAATGAGCAGTTCTTC.

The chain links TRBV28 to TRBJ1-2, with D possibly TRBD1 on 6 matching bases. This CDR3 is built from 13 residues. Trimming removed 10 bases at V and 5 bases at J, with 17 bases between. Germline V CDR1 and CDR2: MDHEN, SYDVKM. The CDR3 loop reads CANSPTGYYGYTF. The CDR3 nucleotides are TGTGCCAACTCCCCCACAGGGTATTATGGCTACACCTTC.

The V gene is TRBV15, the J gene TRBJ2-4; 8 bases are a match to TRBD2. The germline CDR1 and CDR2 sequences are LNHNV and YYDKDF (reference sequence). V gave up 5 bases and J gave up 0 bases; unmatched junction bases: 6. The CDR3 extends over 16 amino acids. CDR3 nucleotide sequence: TGTGCCACCAGCCACGGGGGGGAAATAGCCAAAAACATTCAGTACTTC. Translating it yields CATSHGGEIAKNIQYF.

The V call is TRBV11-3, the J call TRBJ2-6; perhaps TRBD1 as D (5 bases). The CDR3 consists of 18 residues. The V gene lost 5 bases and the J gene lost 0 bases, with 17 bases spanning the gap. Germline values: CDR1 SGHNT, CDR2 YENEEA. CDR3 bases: TGTGCCAGCAGCCCAGTTTGGGCAGGGCTCTCTGGGGCCAACGTCCTGACTTTC. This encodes CASSPVWAGLSGANVLTF.

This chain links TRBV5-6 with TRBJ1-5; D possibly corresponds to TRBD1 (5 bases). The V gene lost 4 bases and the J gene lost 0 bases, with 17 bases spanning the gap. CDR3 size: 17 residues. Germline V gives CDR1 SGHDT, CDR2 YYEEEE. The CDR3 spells CASSRRTGIFSNQPQHF. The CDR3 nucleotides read TGTGCCAGCAGCCGCCGAACAGGAATCTTTAGCAATCAGCCCCAGCATTTT. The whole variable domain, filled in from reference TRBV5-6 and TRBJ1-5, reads DAGVTQSPTHLIKTRGQQVTLRCSPKSGHDTVSWYQQALGQGPQFIFQYYEEEERQRGNFPDRFSGHQFPNYSSELNVNALLLGDSALYLCASSRRTGIFSNQPQHFGDGTRLSIL.

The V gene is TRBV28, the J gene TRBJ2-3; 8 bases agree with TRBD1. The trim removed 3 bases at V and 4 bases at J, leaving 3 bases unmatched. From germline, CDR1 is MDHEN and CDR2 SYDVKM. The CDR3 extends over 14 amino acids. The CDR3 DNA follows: TGTGCCAGCAGTTTGACAGGGGTGTCAGATACGCAGTATTTT. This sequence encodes CASSLTGVSDTQYF.

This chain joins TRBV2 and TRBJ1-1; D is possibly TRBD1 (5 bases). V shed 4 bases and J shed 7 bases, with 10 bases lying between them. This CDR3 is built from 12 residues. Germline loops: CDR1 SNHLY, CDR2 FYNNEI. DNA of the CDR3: TGTGCCAGCAGTGGTAACAGGTTTGAAGCTTTCTTT. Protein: CASSGNRFEAFF.

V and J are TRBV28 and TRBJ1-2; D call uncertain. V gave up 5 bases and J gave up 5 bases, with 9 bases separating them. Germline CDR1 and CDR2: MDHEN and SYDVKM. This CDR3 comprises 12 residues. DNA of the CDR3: TGTGCCAGCAGTCCCTTAAATTATGGCTACACCTTC. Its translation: CASSPLNYGYTF.

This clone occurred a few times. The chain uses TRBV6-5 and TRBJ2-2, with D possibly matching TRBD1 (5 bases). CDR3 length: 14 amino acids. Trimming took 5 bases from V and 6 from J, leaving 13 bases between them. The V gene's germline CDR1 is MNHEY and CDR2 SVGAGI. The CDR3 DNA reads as TGTGCCAGCAGTCCCCCTCAGGGCTCCGGGGAGCTGTTTTTT. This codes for CASSPPQGSGELFF.

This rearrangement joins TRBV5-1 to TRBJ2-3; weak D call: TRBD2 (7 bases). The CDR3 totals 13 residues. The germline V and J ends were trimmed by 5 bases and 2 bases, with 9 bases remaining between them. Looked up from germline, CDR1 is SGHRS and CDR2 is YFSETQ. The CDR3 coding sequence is TGCGCCAGCAGACGGGGGGCCACAGATACGCAGTATTTT. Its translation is CASRRGATDTQYF.

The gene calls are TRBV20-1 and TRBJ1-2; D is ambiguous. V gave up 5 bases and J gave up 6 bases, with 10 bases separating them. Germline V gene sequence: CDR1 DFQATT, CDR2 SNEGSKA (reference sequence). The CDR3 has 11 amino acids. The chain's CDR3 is CSASGVHGYTF. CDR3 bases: TGCAGTGCTTCGGGTGTGCATGGCTACACCTTC.

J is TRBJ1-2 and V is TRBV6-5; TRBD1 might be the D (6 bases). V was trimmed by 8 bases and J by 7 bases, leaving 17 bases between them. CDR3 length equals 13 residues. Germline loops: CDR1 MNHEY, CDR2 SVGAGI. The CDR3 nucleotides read TGTGCCAGCGCCAAACAGGGAATCGGTGGCTACACCTTC. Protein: CASAKQGIGGYTF.

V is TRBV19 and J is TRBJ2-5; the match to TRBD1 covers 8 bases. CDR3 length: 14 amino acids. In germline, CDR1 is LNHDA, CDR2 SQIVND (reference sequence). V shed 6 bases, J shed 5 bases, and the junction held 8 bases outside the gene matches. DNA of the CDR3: TGTGCCAGTAGAAGAGGACAGGGCGGTGAGACCCAGTACTTC. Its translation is CASRRGQGGETQYF.

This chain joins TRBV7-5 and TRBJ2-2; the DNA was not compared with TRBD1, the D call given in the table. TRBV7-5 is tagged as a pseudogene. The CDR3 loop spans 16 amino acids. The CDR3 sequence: CARSAKGQGRTGELFF. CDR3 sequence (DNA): TGTGCCAGAAGCGCTAAAGGACAGGGCAGAACCGGGGAGCTGTTTTTT.